This T cell receptor (beta chain) is from a study of blood T cell repertoires in COVID-19. This CDR3 contains 15 residues. Germline assignment: CDR1 LGHNA and CDR2 YSLEER. Trimming at V came to 4 bases and at J to 2 bases, leaving 4 bases not matched to a gene. Clones were sequenced by immunoSEQ multiplex PCR, and TCRdb holds only the in-frame ones, with some missing. The table records fewer than 200,000 clones, approximately 80% of them present only once. This TCR derives from a man aged 45-65 years who had recovered from COVID-19. Sequencing input: PBMCs or T cells enriched from blood (not recorded which). The V gene is TRBV4-3, the J gene TRBJ1-3; 8 nucleotides align to TRBD1. CDR3 nucleotides: TGCGCCAGCAGCCCTGACAGGGGTGCTGGAAACACCATATATTTT. Protein product: CASSPDRGAGNTIYF.